This T cell receptor beta chain was documented in a study of cytomegalovirus exposure and HLA in healthy donors. The donors belonged to the roughly 120-subject validation cohort, separate from the 666-subject first cohort. Study conclusions and caveats: Whilst most TCR sequences proved rare, a subset of public TCRs occurred across many donors.

Method: immunoSEQ multiplex PCR; TCRdb's copy keeps in-frame clones and lacks some. Of more than 250,000 clones listed, 90% are singletons. A word on this clone: Its antigen is still unknown.

The CDR3 has 11 amino acids. Looked up from germline, CDR1 is SQVTM and CDR2 is ANQGSEA. V was cut by 3 bases and J by 5 bases, with 8 bases left in between. This sequence was found in a woman younger than 45 in good health and CMV-seronegative. Source material: PBMCs. This rearrangement joins TRBV29-1 to TRBJ2-7, with D possibly being TRBD1 (5 bases). The chain's CDR3 is CSVEKGNEQYF. As DNA, the CDR3 is TGCAGCGTTGAGAAGGGGAACGAGCAGTACTTC.